This T cell receptor beta chain originates from a study of blood T cell dynamics during melanoma immunotherapy. Study as a whole: Metastatic melanoma patients received first-line pembrolizumab or nivolumab plus ipilimumab. General study findings and limits: Whether repertoire-driving clones were melanoma-specific could not be determined. Unlike progressors, later disease-control patients had W3 repertoires gaining clonality or diversity.

Of note for this clone: The antigen remains unidentified.

The sample's time point: pre-treatment baseline. Patients with prior systemic cancer treatment, concomitant immunosuppressants, or other active malignancies were excluded. Profiling relied on immunoSEQ multiplex PCR, and the TCRdb table lists in-frame clones only, not all of them. The table shows roughly 16,000 clones, with 91% occurring only once. Germline loops: CDR1 MGHDK, CDR2 SYGVNS. V was cut by 2 bases and J by 0 bases, with 11 bases left in between. The CDR3 spans 16 residues. The chain has TRBV25-1 and TRBJ2-1, with D maybe TRBD2 (6 bases). This receptor was taken from a human donor with melanoma. Material: blood, obtained from a patient treated with checkpoint blockade. The CDR3 spells CASSEGWGVSYNEQFF. DNA of the CDR3: TGTGCCAGCAGTGAAGGTTGGGGGGTCTCCTACAATGAGCAGTTCTTC.